A single sample gave rise to the 30 T cell receptor beta chains below, sequenced in a study of blood T cell repertoires in COVID-19. The repertoire was sequenced with immunoSEQ multiplex PCR; TCRdb's copy has only in-frame clones and lacks some. The repertoire has around 300,000 clones, 90% of them found once; the top ten carry 0.9% to 1.2%. The sample comprised PBMCs or T cells enriched from blood (not recorded which). The receptors come from a woman between 25 and 40 years old who had recovered from COVID-19.

For the CDR3, the DNA is TGCGCCAGCAGCTCAACCCCCGGGACAGGGCTAAACTATGGCTACACCTTC. Protein product: CASSSTPGTGLNYGYTF. The chain joins TRBV5-1 to TRBJ1-2; 9 positions match TRBD1. V lost 3 bases, J lost 2 bases, and 11 bases stayed unmatched. The CDR3 sequence is 17 residues long. Germline assignment: CDR1 SGHRS and CDR2 YFSETQ. Looking up the rest from reference TRBV5-1 and TRBJ1-2 gives the full variable domain: KAGVTQTPRYLIKTRGQQVTLSCSPISGHRSVSWYQQTPGQGLQFLFEYFSETQRNKGNFPGRFSGRQFSNSRSEMNVSTLELGDSALYLCASSSTPGTGLNYGYTFGSGTRLTVV.

DNA of the CDR3: TGTGCCAGCTCACCACCTAGCGTGAGCTCCTACGAGCAGTACTTC. It is translated as CASSPPSVSSYEQYF. The chain joins TRBV18 to TRBJ2-7; D may be TRBD2 (5 bases). The CDR3 length is 15 residues. Trimming took 0 bases from V and 0 from J, leaving 9 bases between them. The germline CDR1 and CDR2 sequences are KGHSH and LQKENI.

The chain combines TRBV18 with TRBJ2-2; D gene ambiguous. V lost 6 bases to trimming and J lost 0 bases, with 2 bases between them. There are 12 residues in the CDR3. Looked up from germline, CDR1 is KGHSH and CDR2 is LQKENI. CDR3: CASSTNTGELFF. For the CDR3, the DNA is TGTGCCAGCTCCACGAACACCGGGGAGCTGTTTTTT.

The chain uses TRBV7-2 and TRBJ2-7, with 14 bases fitting TRBD2. CDR1 SGHTA and CDR2 FQGNSA come from the germline V gene. Unmatched junction bases numbered 12, after V lost 1 base and J lost 7 bases. CDR3 length: 18 residues. CDR3 DNA: TGTGCCAGCAGCTTAGACTTCTGGACTAGCGGGAGGCCAGAGGAGCAGTACTTC. Translation gives CASSLDFWTSGRPEEQYF.

This clone was observed a single time. V and J are TRBV28 and TRBJ1-3; 8 bases are a match to TRBD1. The CDR3 is 16 amino acids. The ends lost 7 bases at V and 3 bases at J; junction bases unmatched: 11. The germline V gene has CDR1 MDHEN and CDR2 SYDVKM. The CDR3 loop reads CASKVSRGQGGNTIYF. The CDR3 DNA reads TGTGCCAGCAAAGTGTCCAGGGGGCAGGGTGGAAACACCATATATTTT.

The chain employs TRBV27 and TRBJ2-1; D not resolved. V lost 6 bases to trimming and J lost 2 bases, with 8 bases between them. This CDR3 is 13 amino acids long. Per germline, CDR1 MNHEY and CDR2 SMNVEV (reference sequence). As DNA, the CDR3 is TGTGCCAGCAGGCAGGCGACCTACAATGAGCAGTTCTTC. Translation gives CASRQATYNEQFF.

The chain recombines TRBV5-1 with TRBJ1-6; TRBD1 aligns across 7 bases. Germline CDR1 reads SGHRS; CDR2 reads YFSETQ. This CDR3 has 16 residues. J gave up 6 bases and V 2 bases, and 8 bases lay outside the gene matches. Written as DNA, the CDR3 is TGCGCCAGCAGCTTTGATCCCGGGACAGCTAATTCACCCCTCCACTTT. It specifies CASSFDPGTANSPLHF.

This chain joins TRBV7-2 and TRBJ1-5; tentative D call: TRBD1 (6 bases). Germline V gene data show CDR1 as SGHTA and CDR2 as FQGNSA. This CDR3 is built from 16 residues. V dropped 5 bases and J dropped 4 bases, with 18 bases sitting between them. As DNA, the CDR3 is TGTGCCAGCAGCGAACAGTCAGGGGTAGGAAATCAGCCCCAGCATTTT. Its translation is CASSEQSGVGNQPQHF.

This chain connects TRBV4-1 to TRBJ1-5, with unresolved D. Trimming pared 1 base from V and 1 base from J, leaving 5 bases between. This CDR3 has 14 amino acids. CDR1 and CDR2 from the germline V gene are MGHRA and YSYEKL. The CDR3 sequence is CASSQVGSNQPQHF. Written as DNA, the CDR3 is TGCGCCAGCAGCCAAGTGGGCAGCAATCAGCCCCAGCATTTT.

This chain uses TRBV20-1 with TRBJ2-5; 7 positions match TRBD2. Germline V CDR1 and CDR2: DFQATT, SNEGSKA (reference sequence). The CDR3 has 16 amino acids. Germline trimming cut 3 bases from V and 4 bases from J; bases unmatched to any gene: 14. The CDR3 nucleotides read TGCAGTGCTAGTTATCGGGGGAGGGCCTCAATAGAGACCCAGTACTTC. Its protein is CSASYRGRASIETQYF.

The rearrangement links TRBV27 to TRBJ2-3; D is uncertain. The CDR3 length is 14 residues. Germline V gives CDR1 MNHEY, CDR2 SMNVEV (reference sequence). The V and J ends lost 1 base and 3 bases respectively, with 8 bases between them. CDR3 bases: TGTGCCAGCAGTTTATTTCCAGGAACAGATACGCAGTATTTT. Its translation is CASSLFPGTDTQYF.

The chain has TRBV6-5 and TRBJ2-3; TRBD1 might be the D (6 bases). Trimming shortened V by 6 bases and J by 0 bases, and 13 bases separated the two germline ends. CDR3 size: 15 residues. The germline gives CDR1 MNHEY, CDR2 SVGAGI. The CDR3 DNA sequence: TGTGCCAGCAGCACGGACAGTGCTAGCACAGATACGCAGTATTTT. Encoded protein: CASSTDSASTDTQYF.

This chain connects TRBV13 to TRBJ1-5, with 7 bases fitting TRBD1. Per the germline V gene, CDR1 is PRHDT and CDR2 is FYEKMQ (reference sequence). This CDR3 has 12 amino acids. V shed 5 bases, J shed 13 bases, and the junction held 8 bases outside the gene matches. CDR3 sequence reads: CASSLAQGEQHF. In nucleotides, the CDR3 is TGTGCCAGCAGCCTCGCGCAGGGGGAGCAGCATTTT.

The rearrangement joins TRBV28 to TRBJ1-6, with 9 bases matching TRBD1. Germline CDR1 MDHEN, CDR2 SYDVKM. This CDR3 region has 15 residues. V shed 4 bases, J shed 10 bases, and the junction held 8 bases outside the gene matches. Here the CDR3 reads CASSSRNRGRSPLHF. DNA for the CDR3: TGTGCCAGCAGTTCCCGAAACAGGGGGCGATCACCCCTCCACTTT.

The chain links TRBV6-4 to TRBJ2-1; 9 bases align to TRBD2. This CDR3 spans 14 amino acids. Looked up from germline, CDR1 is MRHNA and CDR2 is SNTAGT. J lost 4 bases, V lost 3 bases, and 1 base had no gene match. Here the CDR3 DNA reads TGTGCCAGCAGTGAAGCGGGAGGTTACAATGAGCAGTTCTTC. Protein: CASSEAGGYNEQFF.

The chain carries TRBV4-2 and TRBJ1-4; 7 nucleotides match TRBD1. This CDR3 contains 17 residues. Germline lookup yields CDR1 LGHNA and CDR2 YNFKEQ. The V segment lost 4 bases and the J segment 4 bases; nucleotides outside the gene matches: 12. The CDR3 bases are TGTGCCAGCAGCCGGGGAAGCGACCGGGACAGTAATGAAAAACTGTTTTTT. This gives the protein CASSRGSDRDSNEKLFF.

V is TRBV7-9 and J is TRBJ1-1; possibly TRBD1 for D (6 bases). Germline assignment: CDR1 SEHNR and CDR2 FQNEAQ (reference sequence). V was pared by 5 bases and J by 4 bases, with 11 bases between. The CDR3 totals 13 residues. CDR3 in DNA: TGTGCCAGCAGCCCCAACAGGGTCACTGAAGCTTTCTTT. Translation: CASSPNRVTEAFF.

V and J are TRBV28 and TRBJ2-7; possible D gene TRBD2, 5 bases. Germline V CDR1 and CDR2: MDHEN, SYDVKM. Trimming removed 8 bases at V and 4 bases at J, with 15 bases between. This CDR3 contains 13 residues. CDR3: CASSPQLGYEQYF. The CDR3, as DNA: TGTGCCAGCTCCCCCCAACTAGGGTACGAGCAGTACTTC.

This rearrangement joins TRBV4-2 to TRBJ2-3, with 9 bases lining up with TRBD2. Germline trimming cut 4 bases from V and 4 bases from J; bases unmatched to any gene: 12. The CDR3 has 17 residues. The germline V gene has CDR1 LGHNA and CDR2 YNFKEQ. The CDR3 DNA follows: TGTGCCAGCAGCCGAAACGGGGCGGGAGGGCCCTCAGATACGCAGTATTTT. It encodes CASSRNGAGGPSDTQYF.

This clone is a singleton in its sample. The gene calls are TRBV19 and TRBJ2-7; 9 bases map to TRBD1. The CDR3 has 15 amino acids. The germline CDR1 and CDR2 sequences are LNHDA and SQIVND (reference sequence). Trimming cost V 6 bases and J 4 bases; bases outside gene matches: 10. The CDR3: CASRGTGGSSYEQYF. DNA of the CDR3: TGTGCCAGTAGGGGAACAGGGGGCTCTAGTTACGAGCAGTACTTC. The entire variable domain, with the rest obtained from reference TRBV19 and TRBJ2-7, is as follows: DGGITQSPKYLFRKEGQNVTLSCEQNLNHDAMYWYRQDPGQGLRLIYYSQIVNDFQKGDIAEGYSVSREKKESFPLTVTSAQKNPTAFYLCASRGTGGSSYEQYFGPGTRLTVT.

As regards this clone: The sample carries other DNA sequences with the same CDR3. This chain links TRBV7-9 with TRBJ2-2; TRBD2 matches at 7 bases. The germline CDR1 and CDR2 sequences are SEHNR and FQNEAQ (reference sequence). The V gene end was trimmed by 2 bases and the J gene end by 0 bases; junction bases not matched to a gene: 0. This CDR3 is 15 amino acids long. CDR3 region: CASSLLAANTGELFF. The DNA of the CDR3 is TGTGCCAGCAGCTTACTAGCGGCGAACACCGGGGAGCTGTTTTTT.

J is TRBJ2-2 and V is TRBV6-4; tentatively, D is TRBD2 (5 bases). This CDR3 is built from 13 residues. Trimming stripped 6 bases from V and 7 bases from J, with 12 bases between. Germline-derived CDR1 and CDR2 are MRHNA and SNTAGT. The CDR3 coding sequence is TGTGCCAGCAGCCAAGCGGCCTACGGGGAGCTGTTTTTT. Translated, it gives CASSQAAYGELFF.

The chain couples TRBV7-6 to TRBJ1-3; D not certain. The CDR3 runs to 15 residues. The V end lost 1 base, the J end lost 0 bases, and 7 bases lay between the germline ends. Per the germline V gene, CDR1 is SGHVS and CDR2 is FNYEAQ. CDR3 residues: CASSLGDFSGNTIYF. For the CDR3, the DNA is TGTGCCAGCAGCTTAGGTGACTTCTCTGGAAACACCATATATTTT. Looking up the rest from reference TRBV7-6 and TRBJ1-3 gives the full variable domain: GAGVSQSPRYKVTKRGQDVALRCDPISGHVSLYWYRQALGQGPEFLTYFNYEAQQDKSGLPNDRFSAERPEGSISTLTIQRTEQRDSAMYRCASSLGDFSGNTIYFGEGSWLTVV.

The chain combines TRBV7-2 with TRBJ2-1; 7 bases agree with TRBD1. V was pared by 3 bases and J by 6 bases, with 11 bases of the junction left unmatched. This CDR3 comprises 16 residues. CDR1 and CDR2 from the germline V gene are SGHTA and FQGNSA. CDR3 DNA sequence: TGTGCCAGCAGCTTTGGTTTGTACAGGGGTGGCAATGAGCAGTTCTTC. This translates into CASSFGLYRGGNEQFF.

J is TRBJ1-2 and V is TRBV6-2 or TRBV6-3; 8 bases agree with TRBD1. Trimming took 5 bases from V and 3 from J; bases not matched to a gene: 8. CDR3 size: 15 residues. The germline gives CDR1 MNHEY, CDR2 SVGEGT. Written as DNA, the CDR3 is TGTGCCAGCAGTCCACTCGGACAGGGATACTATGGCTACACCTTC. Its translation: CASSPLGQGYYGYTF.

V gene TRBV6-5 combines with J gene TRBJ1-6, with 7 bases fitting TRBD1. The trim removed 7 bases at V and 1 base at J, leaving 4 bases unmatched. The CDR3 is 15 residues long. Looked up from germline, CDR1 is MNHEY and CDR2 is SVGAGI. The CDR3 protein is CASNPTGSYNSPLHF. CDR3 bases: TGTGCCAGCAACCCGACAGGGTCCTATAATTCACCCCTCCACTTT.

The chain couples TRBV7-8 to TRBJ1-2; 9 nucleotides agree with TRBD1. The ends lost 4 bases at V and 2 bases at J; junction bases unmatched: 2. Germline CDR1 reads SGHVS; CDR2 reads FQNEAQ. The CDR3 consists of 14 residues. CDR3 sequence reads: CASSSGQGNYGYTF. The CDR3 bases are TGTGCCAGCAGCTCGGGACAGGGCAACTATGGCTACACCTTC.

The chain combines TRBV6-1 with TRBJ1-1; D remains unclear. The V gene lost 1 base and the J gene lost 1 base, with 10 bases spanning the gap. CDR3 length: 15 amino acids. CDR1 is MNHNS, CDR2 SASEGT, per germline. CDR3: CASSEGPDWNTEAFF. The DNA for the CDR3 is TGTGCCAGCAGTGAAGGGCCAGACTGGAACACTGAAGCTTTCTTT.

This chain uses TRBV7-2 with TRBJ1-6, with 12 bases fitting TRBD1. Germline V gene lookup returns CDR1 SGHTA and CDR2 FQGNSA. Unmatched junction bases numbered 5, after V lost 2 bases and J lost 9 bases. This CDR3 contains 16 residues. The CDR3 DNA is TGTGCCAGCAGCTTACGGGGACAGGGGGCGCTTTCACCCCTCCACTTT. Amino acids: CASSLRGQGALSPLHF.

There are a few counts of this clone. The chain couples TRBV29-1 to TRBJ2-7; the D gene is possibly TRBD2 (6 bases). Germline lookup yields CDR1 SQVTM and CDR2 ANQGSEA. The CDR3 covers 11 residues. V lost 6 bases and J lost 4, with 10 bases in between. The CDR3 nucleotides read TGCAGCGTCCGGGACTTTTACGAGCAGTACTTC. It encodes CSVRDFYEQYF.